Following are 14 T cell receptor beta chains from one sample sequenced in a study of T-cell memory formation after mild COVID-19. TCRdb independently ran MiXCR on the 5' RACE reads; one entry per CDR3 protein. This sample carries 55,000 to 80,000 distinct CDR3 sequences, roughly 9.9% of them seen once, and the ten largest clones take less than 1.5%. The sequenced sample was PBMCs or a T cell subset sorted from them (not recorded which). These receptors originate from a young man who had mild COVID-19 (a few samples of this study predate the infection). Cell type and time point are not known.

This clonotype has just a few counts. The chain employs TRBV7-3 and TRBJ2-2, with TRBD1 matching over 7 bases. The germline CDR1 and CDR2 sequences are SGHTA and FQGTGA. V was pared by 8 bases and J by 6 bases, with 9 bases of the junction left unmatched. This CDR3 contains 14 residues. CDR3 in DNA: TGTGCCAGCGGTATCGACAGGGTGCCCGGGGAGCTGTTTTTT. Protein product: CASGIDRVPGELFF.

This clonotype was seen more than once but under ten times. The chain's CDR3 is CASSLGGSDEKLFF. In DNA form, the CDR3 reads TGTGCCAGCAGTTTGGGGGGATCGGATGAAAAACTGTTTTTT. This chain links TRBV12-3 or TRBV12-4 with TRBJ1-4, with D perhaps matching TRBD1 (5 bases). The CDR3 is 14 amino acids. Trimming removed 3 bases from V and 6 bases from J, with 11 bases in between.

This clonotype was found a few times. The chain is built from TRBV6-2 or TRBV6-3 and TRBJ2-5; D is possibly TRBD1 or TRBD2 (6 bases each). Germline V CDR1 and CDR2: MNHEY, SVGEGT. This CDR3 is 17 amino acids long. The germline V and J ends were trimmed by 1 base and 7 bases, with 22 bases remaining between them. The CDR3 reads CASSYYRGGGTIRTQYF. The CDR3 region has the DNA TGTGCCAGCAGTTACTATCGAGGAGGGGGTACCATCAGGACCCAGTACTTC.

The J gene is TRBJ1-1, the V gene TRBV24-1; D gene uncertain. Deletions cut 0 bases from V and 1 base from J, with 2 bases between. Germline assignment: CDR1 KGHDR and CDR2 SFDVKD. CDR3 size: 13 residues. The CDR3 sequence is CATSDLENTEAFF. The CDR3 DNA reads TGTGCCACCAGTGATTTGGAGAACACTGAAGCTTTCTTT.

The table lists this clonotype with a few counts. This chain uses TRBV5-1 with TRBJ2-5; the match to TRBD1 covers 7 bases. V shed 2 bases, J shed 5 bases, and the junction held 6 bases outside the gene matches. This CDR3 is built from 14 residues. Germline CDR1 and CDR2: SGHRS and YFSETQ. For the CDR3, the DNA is TGCGCCAGCAGCTTAGAGGGGGCGCGGGAGACCCAGTACTTC. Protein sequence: CASSLEGARETQYF.

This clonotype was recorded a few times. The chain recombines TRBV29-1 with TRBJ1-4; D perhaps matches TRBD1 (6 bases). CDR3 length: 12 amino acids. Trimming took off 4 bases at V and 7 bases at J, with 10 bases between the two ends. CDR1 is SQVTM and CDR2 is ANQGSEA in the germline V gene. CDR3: CSVVGGGEKLFF. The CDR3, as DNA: TGCAGCGTTGTCGGGGGCGGTGAAAAACTGTTTTTT.

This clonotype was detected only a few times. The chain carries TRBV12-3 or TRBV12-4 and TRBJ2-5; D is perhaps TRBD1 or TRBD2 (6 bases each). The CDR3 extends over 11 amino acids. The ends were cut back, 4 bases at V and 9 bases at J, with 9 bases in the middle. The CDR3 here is CASSSRGAQYF. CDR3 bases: TGTGCCAGCAGTTCGAGGGGGGCCCAGTACTTC.

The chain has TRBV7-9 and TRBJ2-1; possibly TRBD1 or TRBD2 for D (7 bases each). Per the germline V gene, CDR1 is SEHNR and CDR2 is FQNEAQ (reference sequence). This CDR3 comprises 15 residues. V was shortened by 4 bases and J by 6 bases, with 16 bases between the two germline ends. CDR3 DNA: TGTGCCAGCAGCTCAGGGGGGGGAAGCCTCAATGAGCAGTTCTTC. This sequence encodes CASSSGGGSLNEQFF.

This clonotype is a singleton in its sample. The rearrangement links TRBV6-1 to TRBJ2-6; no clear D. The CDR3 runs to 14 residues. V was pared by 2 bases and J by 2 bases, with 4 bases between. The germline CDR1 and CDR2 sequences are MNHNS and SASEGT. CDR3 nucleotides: TGTGCCAGCAGTGAACTAGCTGGGGCCAACGTCCTGACTTTC. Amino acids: CASSELAGANVLTF.

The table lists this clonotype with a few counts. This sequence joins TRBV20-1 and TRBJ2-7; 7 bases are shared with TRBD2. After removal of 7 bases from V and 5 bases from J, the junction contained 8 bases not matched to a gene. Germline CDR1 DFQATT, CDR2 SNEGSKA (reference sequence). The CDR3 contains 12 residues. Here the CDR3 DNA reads TGCAGTGTCGCCCGACGGGGGGACGAGCAGTACGTC. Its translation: CSVARRGDEQYV.

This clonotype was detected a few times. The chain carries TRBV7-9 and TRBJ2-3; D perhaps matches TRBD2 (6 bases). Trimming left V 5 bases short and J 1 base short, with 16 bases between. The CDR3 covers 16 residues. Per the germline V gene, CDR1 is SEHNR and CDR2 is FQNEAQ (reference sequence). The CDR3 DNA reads TGTGCCAGCAGCCCCACGGGTCGCGGGGGCACAGATACGCAGTATTTT. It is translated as CASSPTGRGGTDTQYF.

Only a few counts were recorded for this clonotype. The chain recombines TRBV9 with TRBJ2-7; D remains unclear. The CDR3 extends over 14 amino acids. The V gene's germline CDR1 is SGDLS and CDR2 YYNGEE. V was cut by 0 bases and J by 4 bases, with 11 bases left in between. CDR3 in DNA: TGTGCCAGCAGCGTAGGAAACACTCCATACGAGCAGTACTTC. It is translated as CASSVGNTPYEQYF. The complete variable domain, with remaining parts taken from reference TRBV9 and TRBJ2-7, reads DSGVTQTPKHLITATGQRVTLRCSPRSGDLSVYWYQQSLDQGLQFLIQYYNGEERAKGNILERFSAQQFPDLHSELNLSSLELGDSALYFCASSVGNTPYEQYFGPGTRLTVT.

The CDR3 DNA reads as TGTGCCAGCAGCCCGAGTTACGGAGGGGACACGGGATATGGCTACACCTTC. As protein: CASSPSYGGDTGYGYTF. The rearrangement uses TRBV9 and TRBJ1-2, with D possibly TRBD1 on 6 matching bases. CDR1 SGDLS and CDR2 YYNGEE come from the germline V gene. The CDR3 consists of 17 residues. Trimming cost V 4 bases and J 5 bases, with 24 bases left between them.

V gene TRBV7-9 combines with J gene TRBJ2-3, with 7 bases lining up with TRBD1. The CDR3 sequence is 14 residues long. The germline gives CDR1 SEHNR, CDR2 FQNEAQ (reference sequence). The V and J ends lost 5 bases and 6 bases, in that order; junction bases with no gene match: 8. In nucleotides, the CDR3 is TGTGCCAGCAGCATCACAGGGGTCCGGGATACGCAGTATTTT. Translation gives CASSITGVRDTQYF.